Included here is one T cell receptor (beta chain) sequence, with context. Time point of the sample: pretreatment peripheral blood. Urothelial carcinoma, locally advanced or metastatic, affected the patients. These data are taken from a study of PD-L1 blockade in urothelial cancer. Background on the study: Blood was subjected to analysis at 3 weeks (second dose) and 6 weeks following treatment start. Reported median T cell count for blood samples was approximately 140,000.

Data came from immunoSEQ multiplex PCR; TCRdb stores just in-frame clones and leaves some out. The sample lists tens of thousands of clones, approximately 80% occurring once. Germline V gene data show CDR1 as SGHAT and CDR2 as FQNNGV. CDR3 length: 15 residues. Trimming removed 5 bases at V and 2 bases at J, with 13 bases between. The specimen was PBMCs, collected around atezolizumab (anti-PD-L1) treatment. This TCR derives from a man in his sixties with urothelial cancer. V is TRBV11-2 and J is TRBJ2-1; a possible D gene is TRBD1 (6 bases). CDR3 sequence: CASSLRRDTYNEQFF. Here the CDR3 DNA reads TGTGCCAGCAGCCTGCGCCGGGACACCTACAATGAGCAGTTCTTC.